The clone carrying this T cell receptor (beta chain) was counted a few times. Its antigen is as yet unknown. Newly diagnosed patients aged 18 to 65 had hyperthyroidism of under 2 months' duration. This sample was taken from a study of T cells in Graves' hyperthyroidism and ophthalmopathy. The overall study: The initial diagnosis was the point when peripheral blood was collected, ahead of any treatment. The study's findings and limits: Expanded thyroid clonotypes (above 0.001) were mostly also found in blood.

Germline CDR1 MNHEY, CDR2 SVGAGI. Trimming cost V 0 bases and J 5 bases, with 17 bases left between them. This CDR3 is built from 17 residues. TCR beta CDR3 region amplification was performed from RNA transcripts. HTBI primers were employed in a first-round RT-PCR of the TCR CDR3. Using its own MiXCR run on the multiplex PCR reads, TCRdb lists one record per CDR3 protein. This table holds 300,000 to 450,000 distinct CDR3 sequences, around 13% found once. The TCR comes from a woman younger than 35 with Graves' hyperthyroidism. V is TRBV6-5 and J is TRBJ2-4, with D tentatively TRBD1 (6 bases). The sample was blood. Here the CDR3 reads CASSYSGAAPGQNIQYF. The CDR3 DNA sequence: TGTGCCAGCAGTTACTCGGGGGCCGCCCCGGGGCAAAACATTCAGTACTTC.